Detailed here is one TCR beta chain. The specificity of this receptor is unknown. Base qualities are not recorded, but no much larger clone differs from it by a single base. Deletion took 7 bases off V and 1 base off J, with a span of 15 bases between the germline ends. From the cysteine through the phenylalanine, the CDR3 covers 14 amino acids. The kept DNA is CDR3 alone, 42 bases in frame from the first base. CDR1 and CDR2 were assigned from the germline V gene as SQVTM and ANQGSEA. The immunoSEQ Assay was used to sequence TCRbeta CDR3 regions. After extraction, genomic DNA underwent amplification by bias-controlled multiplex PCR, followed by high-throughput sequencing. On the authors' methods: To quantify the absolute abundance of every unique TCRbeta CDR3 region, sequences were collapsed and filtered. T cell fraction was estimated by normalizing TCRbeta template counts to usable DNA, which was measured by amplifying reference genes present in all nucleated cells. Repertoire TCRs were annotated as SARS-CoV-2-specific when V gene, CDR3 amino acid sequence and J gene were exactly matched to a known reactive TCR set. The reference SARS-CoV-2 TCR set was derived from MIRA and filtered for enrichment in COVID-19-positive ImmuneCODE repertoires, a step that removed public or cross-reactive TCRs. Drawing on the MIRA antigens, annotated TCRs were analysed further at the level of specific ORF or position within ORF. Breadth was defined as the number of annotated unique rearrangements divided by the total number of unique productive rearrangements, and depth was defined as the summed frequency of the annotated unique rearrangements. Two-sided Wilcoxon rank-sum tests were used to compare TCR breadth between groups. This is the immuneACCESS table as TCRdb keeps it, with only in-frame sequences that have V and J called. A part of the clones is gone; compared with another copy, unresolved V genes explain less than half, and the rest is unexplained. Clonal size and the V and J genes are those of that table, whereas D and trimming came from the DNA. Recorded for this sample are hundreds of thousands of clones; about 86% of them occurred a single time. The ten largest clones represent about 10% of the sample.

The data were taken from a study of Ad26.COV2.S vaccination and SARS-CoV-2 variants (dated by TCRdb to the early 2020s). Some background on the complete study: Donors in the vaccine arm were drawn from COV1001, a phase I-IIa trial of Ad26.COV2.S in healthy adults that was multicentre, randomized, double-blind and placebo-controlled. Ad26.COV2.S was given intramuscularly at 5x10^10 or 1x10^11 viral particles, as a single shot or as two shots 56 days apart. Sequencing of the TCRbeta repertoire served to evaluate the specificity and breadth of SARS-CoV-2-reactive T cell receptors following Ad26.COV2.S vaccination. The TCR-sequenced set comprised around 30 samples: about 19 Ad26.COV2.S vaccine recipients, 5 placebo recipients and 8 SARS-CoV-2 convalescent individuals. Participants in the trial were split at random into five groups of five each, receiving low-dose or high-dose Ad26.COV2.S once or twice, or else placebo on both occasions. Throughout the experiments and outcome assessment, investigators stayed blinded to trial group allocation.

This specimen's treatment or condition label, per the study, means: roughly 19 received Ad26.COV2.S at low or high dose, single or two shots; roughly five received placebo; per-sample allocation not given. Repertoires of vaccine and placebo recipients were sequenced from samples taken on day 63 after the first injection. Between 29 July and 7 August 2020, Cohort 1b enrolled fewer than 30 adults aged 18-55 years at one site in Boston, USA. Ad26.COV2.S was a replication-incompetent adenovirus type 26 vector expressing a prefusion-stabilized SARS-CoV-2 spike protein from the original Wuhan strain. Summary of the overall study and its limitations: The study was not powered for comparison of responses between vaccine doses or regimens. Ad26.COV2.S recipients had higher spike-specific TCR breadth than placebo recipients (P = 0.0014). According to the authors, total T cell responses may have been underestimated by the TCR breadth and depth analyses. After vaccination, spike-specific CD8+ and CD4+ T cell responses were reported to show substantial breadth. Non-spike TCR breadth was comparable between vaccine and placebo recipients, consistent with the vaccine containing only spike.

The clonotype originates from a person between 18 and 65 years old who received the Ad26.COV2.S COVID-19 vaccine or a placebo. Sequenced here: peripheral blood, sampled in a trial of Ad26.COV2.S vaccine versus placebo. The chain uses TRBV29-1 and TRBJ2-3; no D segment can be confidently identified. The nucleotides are TGCAGCGCCCTGCCGGGCGCCCGCACAGATACGCAGTATTTT. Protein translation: CSALPGARTDTQYF.